These 4 T cell receptor beta chains came from one sample sequenced in a study of cytomegalovirus exposure and HLA in healthy donors (dated by TCRdb to the late 2010s). Library preparation employed the immunoSEQ multiplex PCR assay. For the multiplex PCR, a mixture combining 60 forward primers for TCR Vbeta segments and 13 reverse primers for TCR Jbeta segments was used. The table comes from immuneACCESS by way of TCRdb, which keeps in-frame sequences with V and J called. Part of the clones is missing from these tables; in studies checked, under half for an unresolved V gene and the rest for unknown reasons. For this sample there are some 200,000 clones; 10% to 15% appear just once. The ten largest clones represent approximately 8.3% of the sample. Sequenced: PBMCs. These TCRs come from a man aged 45-65 years in good health and CMV-seropositive.

This clone was detected only a few times. The chain links TRBV5-6 to TRBJ1-5; D is uncertain. Germline V gene lookup returns CDR1 SGHDT and CDR2 YYEEEE. With 1 base removed from V and 2 bases from J, the gap between germline ends came to 10 bases. The CDR3 extends over 15 amino acids. The CDR3 bases are TGTGCCAGCAGCTTGAAACACCGGGGCAATCAGCCCCAGCATTTT. Its protein product is CASSLKHRGNQPQHF.

This clone was picked up a small number of times. This chain joins TRBV6-5 and TRBJ2-7; TRBD1 is a possible D gene (5 bases). The germline gives CDR1 MNHEY, CDR2 SVGAGI. Trimming removed 2 bases from V and 6 bases from J, with 11 bases in between. The CDR3 length is 13 residues. CDR3 loop: CASSYRVQGEQYF. The DNA for the CDR3 is TGTGCCAGCAGTTACCGGGTTCAGGGCGAGCAGTACTTC.

The table lists this clone with a few counts. This chain joins TRBV7-8 and TRBJ2-1, with TRBD2 matching 8 bases. V shed 6 bases, J shed 2 bases, and the junction held 6 bases outside the gene matches. The length of the CDR3 is 15 residues. Looked up from germline, CDR1 is SGHVS and CDR2 is FQNEAQ. CDR3 loop: CASSRSGGPYNEQFF. The CDR3 nucleotides read TGTGCCAGCAGTCGGAGCGGGGGACCCTACAATGAGCAGTTCTTC.

This clone was seen a few times. The rearrangement links TRBV5-4 to TRBJ2-5, with 9 bases identical to TRBD2. CDR1 and CDR2 (germline): SGHNT, YYREEE (reference sequence). The CDR3 loop spans 14 amino acids. J lost 5 bases, V lost 4 bases, and 6 bases had no gene match. The CDR3 DNA reads TGTGCCAGCAGCGCCGGACTAGCGCAGGAGACCCAGTACTTC. As protein: CASSAGLAQETQYF.